The rows below give T cell receptor beta chains drawn from one sample of a study of blood T cell repertoires in COVID-19. Clones were sequenced by immunoSEQ multiplex PCR, and TCRdb holds only the in-frame ones, with some missing. There are hundreds of thousands of clones in the sample; about 85% occur only once, and 7% to 10% lies in the top ten. Sequences were obtained from PBMCs or T cells enriched from blood (not recorded which). The receptors shown here come from an older woman who had recovered from COVID-19. Each CDR3 is given without its conserved first and last residue.

TRBJ1-5	TRBV2	13	ASRKGQGSNQPQH
TRBJ2-7	TRBV11-3	13	ASSLSGQGADEQY
TRBJ2-2	TRBV5-1	16	ASSLGLAGGPVTGELF
TRBJ2-1	TRBV6-5	12	ASSSSDSYNEQF
TRBJ1-2	TRBV4-1	14	ASSQRRTVLNYGYT
TRBJ1-5	TRBV5-8	12	ASSLGPGGQPQH
TRBJ2-7	TRBV6-6	16	ASTRSSGILRSSYEQY
TRBJ2-1	TRBV11-3	14	ASSLNSGGAGNEQF
TRBJ1-1	TRBV5-4	15	ASSQAEGRSRSTEAF
TRBJ1-2	TRBV7-8	12	ASTTGHFNYGYT
TRBJ2-6	TRBV9	11	ASSPLGANVLT
TRBJ1-5	TRBV19	12	ASTIRQGNQPQH
TRBJ2-2	TRBV24-1	14	ATSDLVTANTGELF
TRBJ2-7	TRBV7-9	14	ASSSTRTGGGYEQY
TRBJ2-2	TRBV24-1	13	ATKSGQRNTGELF
TRBJ2-7	TRBV3-1/TRBV3-2	12	ASSQVTKGDEQY
TRBJ1-2	TRBV5-1	11	ASSFEGGDGYT
TRBJ1-1	TRBV2	11	ASRGTGMGEAF
TRBJ1-2	TRBV19	12	ASSILGQEGGYT
TRBJ2-2	TRBV15	13	ATSRERTGAGELF
TRBJ2-2	TRBV5-1	14	ASSLGPWSEGGELF
TRBJ2-3	TRBV4-1	14	ASSQRLAGNTDTQY
TRBJ1-3	TRBV20-1	15	SASSGSTYPGGNTIY
TRBJ1-2	TRBV18	12	ASSPQSPGYGYT
TRBJ2-3	TRBV27	13	ASRARDSGRDTQY
TRBJ2-7	TRBV7-9	12	ASSQRQGSHEQY
TRBJ1-1	TRBV5-8	12	ASSLQLGEGGAF
TRBJ2-3	TRBV20-1	16	SASPPSGGTLGTDTQY
TRBJ1-2	TRBV7-2	11	ASSFTGVYGYT
TRBJ1-1	TRBV7-9	11	ASSNTGDTEAF
TRBJ1-1	TRBV7-8	13	ASSLAVTGNTEAF
TRBJ1-2	TRBV27	13	ASSSVAGGYYGYT
TRBJ1-2	TRBV18	13	ASSPSHQGDYGYT
TRBJ2-1	TRBV14	14	ASSHLAGDPYNEQF
TRBJ2-1	TRBV3-1/TRBV3-2	15	ASSQGGGGYGDNEQF
TRBJ2-1	TRBV20-1	8	SAEQGEQF
TRBJ1-6	TRBV30	11	AWSAGANSPLH
TRBJ2-2	TRBV2	12	ASSGDRNTGELF
TRBJ1-1	TRBV6-5	12	ASINSGLNTEAF
TRBJ2-5	TRBV20-1	14	SASRLAGGLQETQY
TRBJ1-1	TRBV30	11	AWSVQGASEAF
TRBJ2-2	TRBV7-2	16	ASSPRTSGGINTGELF
TRBJ2-2	TRBV6-5	10	ASARGTGELF
TRBJ2-4	TRBV3-1/TRBV3-2	11	ASSQGLIDIQY
TRBJ2-5	TRBV10-2	13	ASLTASGAQETQY
TRBJ1-6	TRBV11-3	11	ASSSTGNSPLH
TRBJ2-3	TRBV7-8	12	ASSPPARADTQY
TRBJ1-5	TRBV4-1	13	ASSQDTVTYQPQH
TRBJ1-2	TRBV27	12	ASSLSTGNYGYT